The clone carrying this T cell receptor beta chain was counted many times. The sample belongs to a study of T cells of healthy individuals. The CDR3 loop spans 15 amino acids. The germline V gene encodes CDR1 LGHDT and CDR2 YNNKEL (reference sequence). After removal of 4 bases from V and 0 bases from J, the junction contained 2 bases not matched to a gene. TCRdb recomputed calls from the 5' RACE reads with MiXCR, one row per CDR3 protein. The sample lists around 98,000 distinct CDR3 sequences, approximately 18% occurring once. The receptor comes from a human donor in good health. The rearrangement joins TRBV3-1 to TRBJ2-3, with TRBD2 identical over 9 bases. CDR3 residues: CASSPTSGSTDTQYF. The CDR3 nucleotides read TGTGCCAGCAGCCCCACTAGCGGGAGCACAGATACGCAGTATTTT.